The TCR beta chain described here comes from a study of cytomegalovirus exposure and HLA in healthy donors. Study context: A prior analysis found fewer than 120 million unique TCR beta sequences from around 190 million T cells.

Both 60 Vbeta primers and 13 Jbeta primers went into the PCR. Sequencing was performed with immunoSEQ multiplex PCR; in TCRdb, only in-frame clones are kept and a portion is missing. The table includes 150,000 or so clones, around 80% detected once. Germline V gene lookup returns CDR1 KGHSH and CDR2 LQKENI. The CDR3 is 15 amino acids. After removal of 6 bases from V and 1 base from J, the junction contained 6 bases not matched to a gene. The rearrangement joins TRBV18 to TRBJ1-5, with TRBD1 identical over 7 bases. The TCR sequence derives from a young man in good health and CMV-seropositive. The sequenced sample consisted of PBMCs. CDR3 nucleotide sequence: TGTGCCAGCTCCGATCAGGGGGGAAGCAATCAGCCCCAGCATTTT. Translating gives CASSDQGGSNQPQHF. Full variable domain (remainder filled in from reference TRBV18 and TRBJ1-5): NAGVMQNPRHLVRRRGQEARLRCSPMKGHSHVYWYRQLPEEGLKFMVYLQKENIIDESGMPKERFSAEFPKEGPSILRIQQVVRGDSAAYFCASSDQGGSNQPQHFGDGTRLSIL.